This T cell receptor (beta chain) was recorded in a study of a mutant IDH1 vaccine in newly diagnosed glioma. Germline V lookup: CDR1 MNHNS, CDR2 SASEGT. This CDR3 comprises 15 residues. With 7 bases removed from V and 5 bases from J, the gap between germline ends came to 20 bases. As concerns this clone: The antigen is undetermined.

Stated time point: week 35, safety follow-up. Every single dose of the vaccine, 300 ug of mutant IDH1 20-mer peptide, came with topical imiquimod. Only in-frame clones appear in the TCRdb table, and some are missing; sequencing was by immunoSEQ multiplex PCR. Counted here are more than 40,000 clones, approximately 90% occurring once; the ten biggest clones make up 5% to 7%. The chain combines TRBV6-1 with TRBJ2-5; D gene ambiguous. This material consisted of PBMCs, taken from a glioma patient whose treatment included an IDH1 peptide vaccine. This sequence was found in a woman aged 40 to 50 with glioma. The CDR3 region is CASKVIPGISETQYF. CDR3 DNA sequence: TGTGCCAGCAAAGTGATCCCGGGTATTTCTGAGACCCAGTACTTC.